Listed here is a single T cell receptor beta chain. This sample was included in a study of blood T cells in healthy people across ages. Study information: The capture of about one barcoded beta molecule per two T cells was achieved by template switching.

Individuals who donated were healthy Caucasians from Russia aged about 6 to 100. Per sample, no less than 5 micrograms of total RNA were extracted. Primed by a sample-barcoded 5' primer and a J-beta primer mix, a second PCR proceeded for roughly 6 to 12 cycles. CDR3-containing paired-end reads numbering at least 2.5 million came from each sample. MiXCR was run by TCRdb on the 5' RACE reads, yielding one entry per CDR3 protein. Among about 970,000 distinct CDR3 sequences listed, 51% were seen once. The sequencing sample was made of blood. This clonotype was sampled from a woman aged 60-75 years in good health.

The CDR3 spells CASSPQGENEKLFF. The DNA for the CDR3 is TGTGCCAGCAGCCCGCAGGGAGAGAATGAAAAACTGTTTTTT. The chain has TRBV7-9 and TRBJ1-4; weak D call: TRBD1 (5 bases). V shed 5 bases and J shed 5 bases, with 12 bases lying between them. The germline V gene encodes CDR1 SEHNR and CDR2 FQNEAQ (reference sequence). This CDR3 region has 14 residues.